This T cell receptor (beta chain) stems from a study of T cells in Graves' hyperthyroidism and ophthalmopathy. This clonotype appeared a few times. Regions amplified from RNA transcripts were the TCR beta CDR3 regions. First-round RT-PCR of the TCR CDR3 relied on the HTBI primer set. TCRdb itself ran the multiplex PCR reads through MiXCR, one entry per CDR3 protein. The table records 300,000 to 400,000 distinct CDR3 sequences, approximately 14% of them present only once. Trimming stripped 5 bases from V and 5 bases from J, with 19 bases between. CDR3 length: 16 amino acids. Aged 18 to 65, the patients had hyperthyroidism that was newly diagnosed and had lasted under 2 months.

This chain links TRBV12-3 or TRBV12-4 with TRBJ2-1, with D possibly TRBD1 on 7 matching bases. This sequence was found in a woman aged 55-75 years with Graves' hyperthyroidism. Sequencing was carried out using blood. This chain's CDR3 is CASSPTGPGRDNEQFF. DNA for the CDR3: TGTGCCAGCAGTCCGACAGGGCCCGGGAGAGACAATGAGCAGTTCTTC.